The clone carrying this TCR beta chain was counted a few times. Its specificity is not known. Germline V CDR1 and CDR2: ENHRY, SYGVKD. V was clipped by 0 bases and J by 9 bases; unmatched bases: 3. The CDR3 is made up of 15 amino acids. The data belong to a study of T-cell memory formation after mild COVID-19. Across the whole study: Across donors, TCR clusters were largely donor specific. Overall study results and limits: CD4+ contracting clones were mainly CM and EM; CD8+ ones, EMRA. Memory cells collected pre-infection included some clones that later responded, suggesting cross-reactive memory joined.

Employing constant-segment primers, 5'RACE generated TCR alpha and TCR beta cDNA libraries bearing sample barcodes and UMIs. MiXCR, applied by TCRdb to the 5' RACE reads, yields one record per CDR3 protein. The sample contains roughly 300,000 distinct CDR3 sequences, under 8.5% of which appear only once. Input material: PBMCs or a T cell subset sorted from them (not recorded which). The rearrangement uses TRBV10-3 and TRBJ2-4; 12 bases line up with TRBD1. The sequence came from a man younger than 35 who had mild COVID-19 (a few samples of this study predate the infection). Cell type and time point are not known. The CDR3: CAISESGTGGVIQYF. CDR3 coding DNA: TGTGCCATCAGTGAGTCGGGGACAGGGGGCGTCATTCAGTACTTC.